Given below is one T cell receptor (beta chain) in context. This record belongs to a study of blood T cell repertoires in COVID-19. Study-level background: Acute and convalescent COVID-19 samples came from the United States, Italy and Spain.

In the authors' workflow: Reference gene primer amplification gave nucleated cell count estimates. TCRdb's table, derived via immunoSEQ multiplex PCR, lists solely in-frame clones and lacks some. Clone size and the V and J calls come from that table; the DNA yielded D and trimming. The sample yields roughly 120,000 clones, roughly nine tenths seen once. Material for sequencing was peripheral blood. The receptor's source is a man in his forties or fifties with acute or convalescent COVID-19.

DNA for the CDR3: TGCGCCAGCAGTGATATGGGAGAACCGACAGATACGCAGTATTTT. This gives the protein CASSDMGEPTDTQYF. This rearrangement joins TRBV10-2 to TRBJ2-3; D may be TRBD2 (5 bases). The CDR3 is made up of 15 amino acids. The V and J ends lost 3 bases and 3 bases respectively, with 13 bases between them. Per the germline V gene, CDR1 is WSHSY and CDR2 is SAAADI.